Shown below are 21 T cell receptor beta chains from a single sample sequenced in a study of regulatory T cells in long-lasting Graves disease. iRepertoire HTBI primers and Arm-PCR of CDR3 regions built TCR beta libraries. TCRdb redid the calling of the multiplex PCR reads with MiXCR, one entry per CDR3 protein. The repertoire includes roughly 560,000 distinct CDR3 sequences, more than 15% of them detected once, and roughly 25% sits in the top ten. Time point: newly diagnosed GD, antithyroid drugs for less than 3 months. Researchers made the TCR library from RNA that was extracted from PBMCs. Separately, the same data were catalogued under a study of T cells in Graves' hyperthyroidism and ophthalmopathy.

The sample here was peripheral blood mononuclear cells (PBMCs), taken at new diagnosis, from a patient treated with antithyroid drugs. The receptors stem from a woman aged 35 to 60 with Graves disease.

This clonotype was picked up many times. The junction shows a germline mismatch at one end, possibly a read error. The chain recombines TRBV9 with TRBJ2-5, with a weak D call TRBD1 (7 bases). Germline-derived CDR1 and CDR2 are SGDLS and YYNGEE. The CDR3 has 12 amino acids. The DNA of the CDR3 is TGTGCCAGCAGCGTCGACAGGGAGGCCCCAAGCTTC. As protein: CASSVDREAPSF.

V usage is TRBV7-9 and J usage is TRBJ1-6, with a possible D match to TRBD1 (5 bases). The V end lost 5 bases, the J end lost 5 bases, and 10 bases lay between the germline ends. The CDR3 covers 14 residues. Germline assignment: CDR1 SEHNR and CDR2 FQNEAQ (reference sequence). CDR3 DNA sequence: TGTGCCAGCAGCCACGGACACAATAATTCACCCCTCCACTTT. This sequence encodes CASSHGHNNSPLHF.

In this sample, this clonotype turned up many times. The chain joins TRBV6-2 or TRBV6-3 to TRBJ1-1; D unclear. V shed 1 base and J shed 0 bases, with 9 bases lying between them. The CDR3 spans 15 residues. CDR1 is MNHEY, CDR2 SVGEGT, per germline. The CDR3 loop reads CASSYLAGLNTEAFF. CDR3 sequence (DNA): TGTGCCAGCAGTTACTTGGCCGGATTGAACACTGAAGCTTTCTTT.

This clonotype has ten or more counts. DNA for the CDR3: TGTGCCAGCGCCCCGGCTAGCGGGCGGGAAGATACGCAGTATTTT. It codes for CASAPASGREDTQYF. The rearrangement joins TRBV12-3 or TRBV12-4 to TRBJ2-3, with TRBD2 identical over 8 bases. The CDR3 runs to 15 residues. V lost 8 bases, J lost 5 bases, and 12 bases stayed unmatched.

At least ten counts were recorded for this clonotype. V is TRBV18 and J is TRBJ2-1; TRBD1 might be the D (6 bases). This CDR3 contains 15 residues. The germline V and J ends were trimmed by 4 bases and 5 bases, with 15 bases remaining between them. Looked up from germline, CDR1 is KGHSH and CDR2 is LQKENI. The CDR3 region is CASSLAWTDNNEQFF. The CDR3, as DNA: TGTGCCAGCTCACTTGCATGGACAGATAACAATGAGCAGTTCTTC.

In this sample, this clonotype turned up many times. This sequence joins TRBV7-9 and TRBJ2-6; either TRBD1 or TRBD2 may supply D (7 bases each). The CDR3 contains 17 residues. The V end was cut by 4 bases, the J end by 3 bases, with 16 bases between. Germline V gene data show CDR1 as SEHNR and CDR2 as FQNEAQ (reference sequence). The CDR3 coding sequence is TGTGCCAGCAGCTCCTTCAGGGGGGGAGGTGGGGCCAACGTCCTGACTTTC. Its translation: CASSSFRGGGGANVLTF.

This clonotype was detected a few times. The rearrangement joins TRBV11-2 to TRBJ1-4; no reliable D call. The V and J ends lost 0 bases and 5 bases respectively, with 10 bases between them. CDR1 and CDR2 from the germline V gene are SGHAT and FQNNGV. The CDR3 covers 15 residues. The CDR3 DNA sequence: TGTGCCAGCAGCTTAGAATTCAGATCCAATGAAAAACTGTTTTTT. It is translated as CASSLEFRSNEKLFF.

In this sample, this clonotype turned up a few times. The chain carries TRBV29-1 and TRBJ2-1; 11 bases map to TRBD2. The CDR3 runs 15 residues. V gave up 3 bases and J gave up 7 bases; unmatched junction bases: 8. Germline CDR1 reads SQVTM; CDR2 reads ANQGSEA. This CDR3 reads CSVDKLAGEGNEQFF. In DNA form, the CDR3 reads TGCAGCGTTGACAAACTAGCGGGGGAAGGGAATGAGCAGTTCTTC.

This clonotype has more than one count but fewer than ten. The gene calls are TRBV6-1 and TRBJ1-5, with 8 bases matching TRBD1. Germline CDR1 reads MNHNS; CDR2 reads SASEGT. The length of the CDR3 is 14 residues. Trimming cost V 8 bases and J 2 bases; bases outside gene matches: 5. CDR3 coding DNA: TGTGCCAGCTGCGGGACAGGAGGCAATCAGCCCCAGCATTTT. Its translation is CASCGTGGNQPQHF.

This clonotype has ten or more counts. The rearrangement uses TRBV28 and TRBJ1-1, with 7 bases fitting TRBD1. Germline CDR1 reads MDHEN; CDR2 reads SYDVKM. The CDR3 is made up of 15 amino acids. The junction had 11 bases not matched to a gene; V was cut back by 5 bases and J by 5 bases. The CDR3 nucleotides read TGTGCCAGCAGTCCGGGCCTCGACAGGGATACTGAAGCTTTCTTT. Encoded protein: CASSPGLDRDTEAFF.

This clonotype has just a few counts. CDR3 sequence: CASSSVFVTDTQYF. Here the CDR3 DNA reads TGTGCCAGCAGCTCAGTATTTGTCACAGATACGCAGTATTTT. The chain uses TRBV11-2 and TRBJ2-3; D gene ambiguous. Germline CDR1 SGHAT, CDR2 FQNNGV. CDR3 size: 14 residues. With 4 bases removed from V and 2 bases from J, the gap between germline ends came to 10 bases.

There are a few counts of this clonotype. V and J are TRBV6-1 and TRBJ1-1; weak D call: TRBD1 (6 bases). This CDR3 has 13 amino acids. Germline assignment: CDR1 MNHNS and CDR2 SASEGT. The germline V and J ends were trimmed by 7 bases and 2 bases, with 11 bases remaining between them. The CDR3, as DNA: TGTGCCAGCAAGGCAGGGGAAAACACTGAAGCTTTCTTT. This codes for CASKAGENTEAFF.

V usage is TRBV10-3 and J usage is TRBJ1-1; D call uncertain. CDR3 size: 12 residues. Germline-derived CDR1 and CDR2 are ENHRY and SYGVKD. V was pared by 0 bases and J by 7 bases, with 6 bases between. Here the CDR3 reads CAISESEGEAFF. CDR3 bases: TGTGCCATCAGTGAGTCGGAAGGTGAAGCTTTCTTT.

This clonotype has a handful of counts. The V and J genes are TRBV30 and TRBJ1-6, with D possibly being TRBD1 (6 bases). This CDR3 has 15 residues. Germline V CDR1 and CDR2: GTSNPN, SVGIG (reference sequence). Deletions cut 3 bases from V and 7 bases from J, with 16 bases between. This CDR3 reads CAWRLPGTNNSPLHF. As DNA, the CDR3 is TGTGCCTGGAGATTACCCGGGACAAACAATTCACCCCTCCACTTT. The variable domain in full, completed from reference TRBV30 and TRBJ1-6, reads SQTIHQWPATLVQPVGSPLSLECTVEGTSNPNLYWYRQAAGRGLQLLFYSVGIGQISSEVPQNLSASRPQDRQFILSSKKLLLSDSGFYLCAWRLPGTNNSPLHFGNGTRLTVT.

The chain combines TRBV5-1 with TRBJ2-6; maybe TRBD2 (7 bases). Germline assignment: CDR1 SGHRS and CDR2 YFSETQ. The germline V and J ends were trimmed by 5 bases and 1 base, with 16 bases remaining between them. CDR3 size: 17 residues. CDR3 in DNA: TGCGCCAGCAGGTCGGGGGGCAGTCCTTCTGGGGCCAACGTCCTGACTTTC. Translated: CASRSGGSPSGANVLTF.

On this clonotype: This clone may be a read error of a much larger clone one base away. CDR3 DNA: TGTGCCTGGAGTGTACGGGGGGGTGTGCAGCTCTTC. Amino acids: CAWSVRGGVQLF. V gene TRBV30 combines with J gene TRBJ2-1; 8 bases map to TRBD2. Germline V gives CDR1 GTSNPN, CDR2 SVGIG (reference sequence). This CDR3 has 12 amino acids. The full variable domain, rest sourced from reference TRBV30 and TRBJ2-1, is SQTIHQWPATLVQPVGSPLSLECTVEGTSNPNLYWYRQAAGRGLQLLFYSVGIGQISSEVPQNLSASRPQDRQFILSSKKLLLSDSGFYLCAWSVRGGVQLFGPGTRLTVL.

This clonotype was counted a few times. V and J are TRBV5-8 and TRBJ2-2; 12 bases are shared with TRBD1. The ends lost 4 bases at V and 7 bases at J; junction bases unmatched: 8. This CDR3 is 16 amino acids long. Germline-derived CDR1 and CDR2 are SGHTS and YDEGEE. The CDR3 loop is CASSPSGQGAVGELFF. The CDR3 nucleotides are TGTGCCAGCAGCCCCTCGGGACAGGGGGCGGTCGGGGAGCTGTTTTTT.

The DNA for the CDR3 is TGTGCCAGCAGCGTAGAGACCGGGACAGGGGTGCTTGAGCAGTTCTTC. This gives the protein CASSVETGTGVLEQFF. The chain links TRBV9 to TRBJ2-5; TRBD1 aligns across 10 bases. The DNA matches TRBJ2-1 better at its end, which makes the J call doubtful. Germline V lookup: CDR1 SGDLS, CDR2 YYNGEE. This CDR3 region has 16 residues.

There are many counts of this clonotype. This sequence joins TRBV12-3 or TRBV12-4 and TRBJ2-2; 9 nucleotides match TRBD1. The CDR3 length is 14 residues. V shed 5 bases, J shed 7 bases, and the junction held 5 bases outside the gene matches. The CDR3 sequence: CASSRTGDGGELFF. For the CDR3, the DNA is TGTGCCAGCAGTAGGACAGGGGATGGCGGGGAGCTGTTTTTT.

This chain connects TRBV5-4 to TRBJ1-2; 10 bases are shared with TRBD1. Germline V lookup: CDR1 SGHNT, CDR2 YYREEE (reference sequence). CDR3 length equals 16 residues. Trimming at V came to 9 bases and at J to 1 base, leaving 12 bases not matched to a gene. The CDR3, as DNA: TGTGCCACCGAAGGGAGACAGGGGGCGATTAACTATGGCTACACCTTC. As protein: CATEGRQGAINYGYTF. The complete variable domain, with remaining parts taken from reference TRBV5-4 and TRBJ1-2, reads ETGVTQSPTHLIKTRGQQVTLRCSSQSGHNTVSWYQQALGQGPQFIFQYYREEENGRGNFPPRFSGLQFPNYSSELNVNALELDDSALYLCATEGRQGAINYGYTFGSGTRLTVV.

The gene calls are TRBV20-1 and TRBJ2-7; D call uncertain. The CDR3 is 15 amino acids. Deletions cut 0 bases from V and 2 bases from J, with 14 bases between. Germline lookup yields CDR1 DFQATT and CDR2 SNEGSKA (reference sequence). The CDR3, as DNA: TGCAGTGCTAGAGATCGATTAAAAGGAACCTACGAGCAGTACTTC. Amino acid sequence: CSARDRLKGTYEQYF.